The 9 T cell receptor beta chains listed next were all sequenced from one sample in a study of blood T cell repertoires in COVID-19. TCRdb keeps only in-frame clones here, not all; method: immunoSEQ multiplex PCR. The table records some 100,000 clones, roughly 80% of them present only once. Sequenced input: peripheral blood. The receptors were gathered from a human donor in a cohort sampled during active or convalescent COVID-19.

This clone was seen once. This sequence joins TRBV5-6 and TRBJ2-3, with TRBD2 matching 12 bases. The trim removed 6 bases at V and 0 bases at J, leaving 14 bases unmatched. Germline values: CDR1 SGHDT, CDR2 YYEEEE. The CDR3 extends over 19 amino acids. The CDR3: CASTRTSGIDLSSTDTQYF. The CDR3 nucleotides read TGTGCCAGCACCCGGACTAGCGGGATCGACCTCTCTAGCACAGATACGCAGTATTTT.

This clone was seen just once. The chain is built from TRBV3-1 (or the pseudogene TRBV3-2) and TRBJ2-1; a possible D gene is TRBD2 (6 bases). This CDR3 contains 15 residues. V lost 4 bases and J lost 4, with 14 bases in between. CDR1 and CDR2 (germline): LGHDT, YNNKEL (reference sequence). CDR3 sequence: CASSPGLSQYNEQFF. The CDR3 DNA reads as TGTGCCAGCAGCCCGGGACTCTCACAATACAATGAGCAGTTCTTC.

V and J are TRBV9 and TRBJ2-1, with TRBD2 as a possible D gene (6 bases). The V end lost 4 bases, the J end lost 12 bases, and 20 bases lay between the germline ends. Germline loops: CDR1 SGDLS, CDR2 YYNGEE. The CDR3 runs to 14 residues. Here the CDR3 DNA reads TGTGCCAGCAGCACCAAAAAGGAGGGAGCTCGGCAGTTCTTC. Translating it yields CASSTKKEGARQFF.

This clone was counted only a few times. The J gene is TRBJ2-7, the V gene TRBV28; D is possibly TRBD2 (5 bases). There are 15 residues in the CDR3. Germline V gene lookup returns CDR1 MDHEN and CDR2 SYDVKM. Trimming stripped 8 bases from V and 0 bases from J, with 17 bases between. CDR3 amino acids: CASPPAGGSSYEQYF. CDR3 nucleotide sequence: TGTGCCAGCCCCCCTGCGGGCGGAAGCTCCTACGAGCAGTACTTC.

The genes are TRBV6-6 and TRBJ2-1; 7 bases fit TRBD2. V trimming: 10 bases; J trimming: 8 bases; junction bases outside the gene matches: 14. The V gene's germline CDR1 is MNHNY and CDR2 SVGAGI (reference sequence). CDR3 length: 14 residues. The CDR3 here is CATWWAGARDEQFF. The DNA of the CDR3 is TGTGCCACTTGGTGGGCGGGAGCACGCGATGAGCAGTTCTTC.

V usage is TRBV6-5 and J usage is TRBJ2-7, with TRBD1 matching over 8 bases. Germline loops: CDR1 MNHEY, CDR2 SVGAGI. The junction had 7 bases not matched to a gene; V was cut back by 6 bases and J by 3 bases. The CDR3 is made up of 14 amino acids. The CDR3 reads CASRDLDRGYEQYF. CDR3 nucleotide sequence: TGTGCCAGCAGAGACCTCGACAGGGGCTACGAGCAGTACTTC.

The chain has TRBV5-1 and TRBJ2-1; 10 bases line up with TRBD1. Unmatched junction bases numbered 5, after V lost 4 bases and J lost 7 bases. Germline V lookup: CDR1 SGHRS, CDR2 YFSETQ. This CDR3 spans 14 amino acids. CDR3 nucleotides: TGCGCCAGCAGCGCCGACAGGGGGCGGAATGAGCAGTTCTTC. As protein: CASSADRGRNEQFF.

The gene calls are TRBV2 and TRBJ1-1; 7 bases match TRBD1. Germline CDR1 and CDR2: SNHLY and FYNNEI. This CDR3 is built from 13 residues. The V segment lost 5 bases and the J segment 5 bases; nucleotides outside the gene matches: 5. Here the CDR3 DNA reads TGTGCCAGCAGTCTAGCAGGGGGAACTGAAGCTTTCTTT. It yields the protein CASSLAGGTEAFF.

The V call is TRBV5-1, the J call TRBJ1-2, with D maybe TRBD1 (6 bases). This CDR3 is built from 15 residues. Germline CDR1 and CDR2: SGHRS and YFSETQ. Trimming took off 7 bases at V and 4 bases at J, with 20 bases between the two ends. The DNA for the CDR3 is TGCGCCAGCCGGGGTCGAGAGACAGGAGTCTATGGCTACACCTTC. This translates into CASRGRETGVYGYTF.